Listed below are T cell receptor beta chains from one sample, sequenced in a study of blood T cell repertoires in COVID-19. The method was immunoSEQ multiplex PCR; TCRdb's version includes in-frame clones alone and lacks a portion of them. The table includes about 130,000 clones, about nine tenths detected once. Material for sequencing was peripheral blood. These receptors came from a woman aged 70-85 years with COVID-19, enrolled during active disease. Each CDR3 is given with its conserved first and last residue. D genes are given only for firm matches. Size values are once, few and many counts, or a class for expanded clones, and some rows have none.

.	TRBV4-1	.	TRBJ2-1	TGCGCCAGCAGCCAAGTAAGTTCCCAGTCAAATGAGCAGTTCTTC	CASSQVSSQSNEQFF
.	TRBV3-1/TRBV3-2	.	TRBJ1-5	TGTGCCAGCAGCCAAGGAACAGGTAATCAGCCCCAGCATTTT	CASSQGTGNQPQHF
.	TRBV2	TRBD1	TRBJ2-1	TGTGCCAGCAGTTTTACAGGGGTATCCTACAATGAGCAGTTCTTC	CASSFTGVSYNEQFF
.	TRBV7-2	.	TRBJ1-5	TGTGCCAGCAGCTTAAGGGGGGGATATAGCAATCAGCCCCAGCATTTT	CASSLRGGYSNQPQHF
.	TRBV7-2	TRBD1	TRBJ1-2	TGTGCCAGCAGCTGGGGGACAGGGGGCTATGGCTACACCTTC	CASSWGTGGYGYTF
.	TRBV28	TRBD1	TRBJ1-5	TGTGCCAGCAGACCAGGGGGTACGGCGTCAGGGGGGCCCCAGCATTTT	CASRPGGTASGGPQHF
.	TRBV7-9	.	TRBJ2-7	TGTGCCAGCAGCCCCCAGGGGATTAGCCACGAGCAGTACTTC	CASSPQGISHEQYF
.	TRBV28	.	TRBJ1-5	TGTGCCAGCACTCGAGGGGGGGGTTATAGCAATCAGCCCCAGCATTTT	CASTRGGGYSNQPQHF
.	TRBV11-3	TRBD1	TRBJ2-2	TGTGCCAGCAGGACAGGGGCCGGGGCCGGGGAGCTGTTTTTT	CASRTGAGAGELFF
.	TRBV15	TRBD1	TRBJ1-2	TGTGCCACCAGCAGACTCGACAGGGCGGTTTATGGCTACACCTTC	CATSRLDRAVYGYTF
.	TRBV11-2	.	TRBJ2-2	TGTGCCAGCAGCTTTCATCTAAACACCGGGGAGCTGTTTTTT	CASSFHLNTGELFF
.	TRBV18	TRBD1	TRBJ2-5	TGTGCCAGCTCACCAATTGGATGGACAGGGGTCTCCCGTCAAGAGACCCAGTACTTC	CASSPIGWTGVSRQETQYF
.	TRBV6-5	TRBD1	TRBJ1-1	TGTGCCAGCAGGACAGGGCCTCCGCTGAACACTGAAGCTTTCTTT	CASRTGPPLNTEAFF
once	TRBV28	.	TRBJ1-5	TGTGCCAGCAGTCTCCGTGCGGCCTACAATCAGCCCCAGCATTTT	CASSLRAAYNQPQHF
once	TRBV2	.	TRBJ1-1	TGTGCCAGCGTGGGAGGGTTGGGGAACACTGAAGCTTTCTTT	CASVGGLGNTEAFF
.	TRBV29-1	.	TRBJ2-2	TGCAGCGGTCGACAGGCCACCGGGGAGCTGTTTTTT	CSGRQATGELFF
.	TRBV6-4	TRBD1	TRBJ1-2	TGTGCCAGCAGTGACAGGGGGCCCAATGGCTACACCTTC	CASSDRGPNGYTF
once	TRBV7-9	.	TRBJ1-4	TGTGCCAGCTCGGTCTTTAATGAAAAACTGTTTTTT	CASSVFNEKLFF
.	TRBV2	TRBD1	TRBJ1-5	TGTGCCAGCGGCGGAGACGTGGGGAGACAGGGGGCTGGAGAGAATCAGCCCCAGCATTTT	CASGGDVGRQGAGENQPQHF
.	TRBV28	.	TRBJ1-6	TGTGCCAGCAGTTCGGGAGGAGGGGTATCACCCCTCCACTTT	CASSSGGGVSPLHF
few	TRBV19	.	TRBJ1-1	TGTGCCAGTACCGATGGAGGGTATGAAGCTTTCTTT	CASTDGGYEAFF
.	TRBV2	.	TRBJ2-7	TGTGCCAGCAGTGGGCTAGCGAGGTACGAGCAGTACTTC	CASSGLARYEQYF
.	TRBV18	TRBD2	TRBJ2-1	TGTGCCAGCTCAGCGACTAGCGGGGGGCCGAATGAGCAGTTCTTC	CASSATSGGPNEQFF
.	TRBV4-1	TRBD1	TRBJ1-2	TGCGCCAGCAGCCAAGGACAGGGTACGAACTATGGCTACACCTTC	CASSQGQGTNYGYTF